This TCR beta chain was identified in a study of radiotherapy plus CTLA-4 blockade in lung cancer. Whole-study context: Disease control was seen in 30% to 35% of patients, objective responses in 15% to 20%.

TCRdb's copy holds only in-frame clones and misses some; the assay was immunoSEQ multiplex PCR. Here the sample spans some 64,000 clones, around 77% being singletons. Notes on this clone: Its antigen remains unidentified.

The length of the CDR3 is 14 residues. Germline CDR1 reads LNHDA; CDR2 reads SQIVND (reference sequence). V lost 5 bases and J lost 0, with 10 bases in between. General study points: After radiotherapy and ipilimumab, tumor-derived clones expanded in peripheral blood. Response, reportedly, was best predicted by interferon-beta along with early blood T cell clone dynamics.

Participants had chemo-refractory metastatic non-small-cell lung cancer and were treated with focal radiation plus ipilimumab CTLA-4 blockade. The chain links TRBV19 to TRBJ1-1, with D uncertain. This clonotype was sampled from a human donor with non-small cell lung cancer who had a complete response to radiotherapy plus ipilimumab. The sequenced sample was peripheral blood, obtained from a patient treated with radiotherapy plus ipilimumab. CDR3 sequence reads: CASSSGLLNTEAFF. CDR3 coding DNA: TGTGCCAGTAGTTCTGGACTCTTGAACACTGAAGCTTTCTTT.